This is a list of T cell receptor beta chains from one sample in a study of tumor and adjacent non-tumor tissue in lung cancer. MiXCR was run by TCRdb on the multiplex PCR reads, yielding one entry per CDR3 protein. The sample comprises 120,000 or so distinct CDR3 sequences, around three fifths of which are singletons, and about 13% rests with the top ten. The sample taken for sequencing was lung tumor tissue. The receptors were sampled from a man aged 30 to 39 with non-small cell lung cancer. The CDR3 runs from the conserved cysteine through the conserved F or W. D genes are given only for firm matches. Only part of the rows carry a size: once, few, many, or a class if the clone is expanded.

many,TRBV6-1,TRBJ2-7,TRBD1,TGTGCCAGCAGTCCCCGGACAGGGGGCTCCTACGAGCAGTACTTC,CASSPRTGGSYEQYF
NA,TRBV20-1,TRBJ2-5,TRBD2,TGCAGTGCCAGACTAGCGGGCGAGACCGAGTATTTC,CSARLAGETEYF
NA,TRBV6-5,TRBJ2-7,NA,TGTGCCAGCAGCCTACGGGGGTCGACCTACGAGCAGTACTTC,CASSLRGSTYEQYF
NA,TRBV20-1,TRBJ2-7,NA,TGCAGTGCTAGTGGACAGAACTACTACGAGCAGTACTTC,CSASGQNYYEQYF
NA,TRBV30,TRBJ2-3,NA,TGTGCCTGGAGGACCGGGAGCTTCAGCACAGATACGCAGTATTTT,CAWRTGSFSTDTQYF
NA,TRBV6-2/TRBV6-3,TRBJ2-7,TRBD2,TGTGCCAGGACCCCGGGGGGGGCCCCCTACGAGCAGTACTTC,CARTPGGAPYEQYF
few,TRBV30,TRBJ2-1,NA,TGTGCCTGGGCTAGCGATTCCTACAATGAGCAGTTCTTC,CAWASDSYNEQFF
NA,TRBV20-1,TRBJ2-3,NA,TGCAGTGTTAGACCTAGCCCAGATACGCAGTATTTT,CSVRPSPDTQYF
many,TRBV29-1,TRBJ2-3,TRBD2,TGCAGCGTTGTAGACGGGCGGGGGGCCACAGATACGCAGTATTTT,CSVVDGRGATDTQYF
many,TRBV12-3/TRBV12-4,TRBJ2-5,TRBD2,TGTGCCAGCAGTTTGGGGACTAGCGGGGGAGTAGAGACCCAGTACTTC,CASSLGTSGGVETQYF
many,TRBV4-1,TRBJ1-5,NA,TGCGCCAGCAGCGGGGAGATTCGCAATCAGCCCCAGCATTTT,CASSGEIRNQPQHF
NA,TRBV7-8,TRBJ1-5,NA,TGTGCCAGCAGCCTCCGGGACTGGAATCAGCCCCAGCATTTT,CASSLRDWNQPQHF
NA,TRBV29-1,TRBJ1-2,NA,TGCAGCACTTCGGACAATCGTGTGTATGGTTACACCTTC,CSTSDNRVYGYTF
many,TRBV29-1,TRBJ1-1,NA,TGCAGCGCCGAGGACAGCAACACTGAAGCTTTCTTT,CSAEDSNTEAFF
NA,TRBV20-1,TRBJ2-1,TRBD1,TGCAGTGCTCATACCCGGGACAGAGACTACAATGAGCAGTTCTTC,CSAHTRDRDYNEQFF
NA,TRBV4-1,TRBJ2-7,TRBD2,TGCGCCAGCAGTCAAGATCAGGGAGGTAGCGGGGGGGGCTACGAGCAGCACTTC,CASSQDQGGSGGGYEQHF
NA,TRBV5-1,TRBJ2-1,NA,TGCGCCAGCAGCATGGTAGCGGACCACTACAATGAGCAGTTCTTC,CASSMVADHYNEQFF
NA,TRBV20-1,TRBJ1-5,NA,TGCAGTGCTAGGAGGAGAAATAAGCCCCAGCATTTT,CSARRRNKPQHF
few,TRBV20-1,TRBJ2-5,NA,TGCAGTGCAATCCTCCAAGAGACCCAGTACTTC,CSAILQETQYF
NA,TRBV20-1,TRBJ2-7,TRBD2,TGCAGTGCTAGAGATGTGGGAGGGCACGCCGAGCAGTACTTC,CSARDVGGHAEQYF
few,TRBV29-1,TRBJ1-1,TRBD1,TGCAGCGTTGTGACAGGGAGGGAAACTGAAGCATTCTTT,CSVVTGRETEAFF
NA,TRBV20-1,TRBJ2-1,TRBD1,TGCAATGCTAGAGGTAGGGACAGGACTTTTAATGAGCAGTTCTTC,CNARGRDRTFNEQFF
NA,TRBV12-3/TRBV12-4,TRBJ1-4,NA,TGTGCCAGCAATCGGACGGTCGGTAATGAAAAACTGTTTTTT,CASNRTVGNEKLFF
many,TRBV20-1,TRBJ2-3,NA,TGCAGTGGGACTCTCGGCACAGATACGCAGTATTTT,CSGTLGTDTQYF
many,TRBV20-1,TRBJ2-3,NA,TGCAGTGCTCCGAGAGCTAGCCTGAGCACAGATACGCAGTATTTT,CSAPRASLSTDTQYF
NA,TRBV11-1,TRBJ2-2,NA,TGTGCCAGCGGCTTAGAACAGGGAGGAATTACCGGGGAGCTGTTTTTT,CASGLEQGGITGELFF
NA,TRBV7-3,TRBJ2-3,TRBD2,TGTGCCAGCAGCTTCGGACTAGCGGGAGGGCCGGGGTATTTT,CASSFGLAGGPGYF
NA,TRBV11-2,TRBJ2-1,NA,TGTGCCAGCAGCTTCGGTTTGGGCAATGAGCAGTTCTTC,CASSFGLGNEQFF
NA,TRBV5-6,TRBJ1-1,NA,TGTGCCAGCAGCCGGTCCGGGACTGAAGCTTTCTTT,CASSRSGTEAFF
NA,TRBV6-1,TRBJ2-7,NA,TGTGCCAGCAGTACGGACAGTCCCCTTGAGCAGTACTTC,CASSTDSPLEQYF
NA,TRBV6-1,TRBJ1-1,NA,TGTGCCAGGACAATCGACAGACCGAACACTGAAGCTTTCTTT,CARTIDRPNTEAFF
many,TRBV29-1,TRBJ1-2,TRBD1,TGCAGCGTTGCCGGGACAGGGCTCAACTATGGCTACACCTTC,CSVAGTGLNYGYTF
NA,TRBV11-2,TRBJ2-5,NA,TGTGCCAGCAGCTTAGCTGTGGGGTCGACTCAAGAGATCCAGTACTTC,CASSLAVGSTQEIQYF
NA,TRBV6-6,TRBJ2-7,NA,TGTGTAAGCAGCCTAGCTGTCTACGAGCAGTACTTC,CVSSLAVYEQYF
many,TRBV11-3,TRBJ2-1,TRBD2,TGTGCCAGCAGCTTAGGGGGCGGGAGGCGATACTACAATGAGCAGTTCTTC,CASSLGGGRRYYNEQFF
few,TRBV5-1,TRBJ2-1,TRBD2,TGCGCCAGCAGCTTGGGTCTAGCGGGGTCATACAATGAGCAGTTCTTC,CASSLGLAGSYNEQFF